This is a list of T cell receptor beta chains from one sample in a study of T cells after posttransplantation cyclophosphamide. Clones were sequenced by immunoSEQ multiplex PCR, and TCRdb holds only the in-frame ones, with some missing. The table shows 45,000 to 65,000 clones, with 86% occurring only once. The specimen was PBMCs. All receptors come from a man younger than 40 with a blood cancer, CMV-positive, and with a related stem cell donor. CDR3s include the opening cysteine and the closing phenylalanine or tryptophan. The order of the fields is J gene, V gene, D gene, clone size, CDR3 DNA, CDR3 protein. The D gene is left open where the match is weak. Size is omitted from some rows. Given values are once, few, many or a class for expanded clones.

J: TRBJ2-1; V: TRBV6-5; D: .; size: .; DNA: TGTGCCAGCAGTTACCGGGGGTCCCCCTACAATGAGCAGTTCTTC; CDR3: CASSYRGSPYNEQFF
J: TRBJ2-1; V: TRBV5-4; D: TRBD2; size: .; DNA: TGTGCCAGCAGCTTCGGCGGGAGGGCCCCCAATGAGCAGTTCTTC; CDR3: CASSFGGRAPNEQFF
J: TRBJ2-6; V: TRBV11-2; D: TRBD2; size: .; DNA: TGTGCCAGCAGCTTATCTATGGCTAGCGGGATCTCTGGGGCCAACGTCCTGACTTTC; CDR3: CASSLSMASGISGANVLTF
J: TRBJ2-7; V: TRBV4-1; D: .; size: .; DNA: TGCGCCAGCAGCCAAGAACCTCACTCCTCCTACGAGCAGTACTTC; CDR3: CASSQEPHSSYEQYF
J: TRBJ1-2; V: TRBV18; D: .; size: .; DNA: TGTGCCAGCTCACCGTCGGACTATGGCTACACCTTC; CDR3: CASSPSDYGYTF
J: TRBJ1-3; V: TRBV5-6; D: .; size: .; DNA: TGTGCCAGCAGCCCAAACCAGGGATATGGAAACACCATATATTTT; CDR3: CASSPNQGYGNTIYF
J: TRBJ1-5; V: TRBV28; D: TRBD1; size: .; DNA: TGTGCCAGCAGTTTCATCGGGACAGGGAACAATCAGCCCCAGCATTTT; CDR3: CASSFIGTGNNQPQHF
J: TRBJ2-1; V: TRBV28; D: .; size: .; DNA: TGTGCCAGCAGTGGGCCCATCGTATCAGCGGGGACATCCTACAATGAGCAGTTCTTC; CDR3: CASSGPIVSAGTSYNEQFF
J: TRBJ2-5; V: TRBV27; D: TRBD1; size: .; DNA: TGTGCCAGCAGTTTCCTGGGACAGGGGAAGGGAGAGACCCAGTACTTC; CDR3: CASSFLGQGKGETQYF
J: TRBJ2-3; V: TRBV6-4; D: .; size: .; DNA: TGTGCCAGCAGTACAGGGACGTCAGATACGCAGTATTTT; CDR3: CASSTGTSDTQYF
J: TRBJ2-7; V: TRBV5-1; D: .; size: .; DNA: TGCGCCAGCAGCTTGGGGCTAGACTACGAGCAGTACTTC; CDR3: CASSLGLDYEQYF
J: TRBJ2-7; V: TRBV10-2; D: .; size: .; DNA: TGCGCCAGCAGATTCGACAGGCGCCTCTCCTACGAGCAGTACTTC; CDR3: CASRFDRRLSYEQYF
J: TRBJ2-2; V: TRBV11-2; D: .; size: .; DNA: TGTGCCAGCAGCCGGGACTTTAACACCGGGGAGCTGTTTTTT; CDR3: CASSRDFNTGELFF
J: TRBJ2-1; V: TRBV1; D: .; size: .; DNA: TGCACCAGCAGCCATGGTAGATTCTCCTACAATGAGCAGTTCTTC; CDR3: CTSSHGRFSYNEQFF
J: TRBJ2-3; V: TRBV11-3; D: .; size: .; DNA: TGTGCCAGCAGCTCGTCGGAGAACACAGGTACGCAGTATTTT; CDR3: CASSSSENTGTQYF
J: TRBJ2-1; V: TRBV7-2; D: .; size: .; DNA: TGTGCCAGCAGCTTATCACGCGCAGGGGCCAATGAGCAGTTCTTC; CDR3: CASSLSRAGANEQFF
J: TRBJ2-6; V: TRBV4-3; D: .; size: .; DNA: TGCGCCAGCAGCCAAGGACGGGGATCTGGGGCCAACGTCCTGACTTTC; CDR3: CASSQGRGSGANVLTF
J: TRBJ1-2; V: TRBV7-2; D: TRBD1; size: .; DNA: TGTGCCAGCAGCACCCTTCAGGGGGGCTGGGGTGGCTACACCTTC; CDR3: CASSTLQGGWGGYTF
J: TRBJ1-1; V: TRBV4-1; D: .; size: .; DNA: TGCGCCAGCAGCCAAATTTGGCAGGACACTGAAGCTTTCTTT; CDR3: CASSQIWQDTEAFF
J: TRBJ1-4; V: TRBV30; D: .; size: few; DNA: TGTGCCTGGAGTCAGGGTCTTATGGACAGTCGAAAACTGTTTTTT; CDR3: CAWSQGLMDSRKLFF
J: TRBJ2-1; V: TRBV4-3; D: TRBD2; size: .; DNA: TGCGCCAGCAGCCAAGCGGGAGGGTTTTACAATGAGCAGTTCTTC; CDR3: CASSQAGGFYNEQFF
J: TRBJ1-4; V: TRBV11-3; D: .; size: once; DNA: TGTGCCAGCAGCTTAGGTACGGGAGTGAGTGAAAAACTGTTTTTT; CDR3: CASSLGTGVSEKLFF
J: TRBJ1-5; V: TRBV28; D: .; size: .; DNA: TGTGCCACACAACAGGGATTGAGTCAGCCCCAGCATTTT; CDR3: CATQQGLSQPQHF
J: TRBJ2-7; V: TRBV19; D: .; size: .; DNA: TGTGCCAGTAGTATAGCGGGGAATTCCTACGAGCAGTACTTC; CDR3: CASSIAGNSYEQYF
J: TRBJ2-1; V: TRBV4-2; D: TRBD2; size: .; DNA: TGTGCCAGCAGCCATCTCGGGGGGGCAAACAATGAGCAGTTCTTC; CDR3: CASSHLGGANNEQFF
J: TRBJ2-7; V: TRBV5-8; D: .; size: .; DNA: TGTGCCAGCATCACAGGACGGTTCTCCTACGAGCAGTACTTC; CDR3: CASITGRFSYEQYF
J: TRBJ1-5; V: TRBV30; D: TRBD1; size: .; DNA: TGTGCCTGGAGTTCGGGACAGTTATATCAGCCCCAGCATTTT; CDR3: CAWSSGQLYQPQHF
J: TRBJ2-5; V: TRBV5-1; D: TRBD2; size: .; DNA: TGCGCCAGCTCCCTGACCTCTAGCGGGACCCAAGAGACCCAGTACTTC; CDR3: CASSLTSSGTQETQYF
J: TRBJ1-1; V: TRBV15; D: .; size: .; DNA: TGTGCCACCACTTCGCCAGACATGAACACTGAAGCTTTCTTT; CDR3: CATTSPDMNTEAFF
J: TRBJ1-2; V: TRBV6-1; D: .; size: .; DNA: TGTGCCAGCAGTGAAGGTGAAGGGAGATTCTATGGCTACACCTTC; CDR3: CASSEGEGRFYGYTF
J: TRBJ2-3; V: TRBV18; D: TRBD2; size: .; DNA: TGTGCCAGCTCACCGTCACTAGCGGGACTAGGGGGAGATACGCAGTATTTT; CDR3: CASSPSLAGLGGDTQYF
J: TRBJ2-2; V: TRBV10-3; D: .; size: .; DNA: TGTGCCATCAGTGAAACTTCCGGGATTGCCGGGGAGCTGTTTTTT; CDR3: CAISETSGIAGELFF
J: TRBJ2-2; V: TRBV11-3; D: TRBD2; size: .; DNA: TGTGCCAGCAGCGTAGCAGCGGGAACCACCGGGGAGCTGTTTTTT; CDR3: CASSVAAGTTGELFF
J: TRBJ2-7; V: TRBV28; D: .; size: .; DNA: TGTGCCAGCACGACAAGTTCGGACGAGCAGTACTTC; CDR3: CASTTSSDEQYF
J: TRBJ2-7; V: TRBV28; D: .; size: .; DNA: TGTGCCAGCAGTTTAAGCACAGACGAGCAGTACTTC; CDR3: CASSLSTDEQYF
J: TRBJ2-7; V: TRBV5-6; D: TRBD1; size: .; DNA: TGTGCCAGCAGCTTGGAGGGTAGTGTGGGGACAGGGACCTACGAGCAGTACTTC; CDR3: CASSLEGSVGTGTYEQYF
J: TRBJ2-5; V: TRBV15; D: TRBD1; size: .; DNA: TGTGCCACCAGCAAGGACAGGGGGCGCGAAGAGACCCAGTACTTC; CDR3: CATSKDRGREETQYF
J: TRBJ2-2; V: TRBV19; D: .; size: .; DNA: TGTGCCAGTAGCCGCCTTGCAGGGCGATCGAACACCGGGGAGCTGTTTTTT; CDR3: CASSRLAGRSNTGELFF
J: TRBJ2-5; V: TRBV2; D: .; size: .; DNA: TGTGCCAGCAGTGTCGGCCAGGGGACCCAGTACTTC; CDR3: CASSVGQGTQYF
J: TRBJ1-5; V: TRBV27; D: .; size: .; DNA: TGTGCCAGCAGTCCATTCGTAACAGGGAATAGCAATCAGCCCCAGCATTTT; CDR3: CASSPFVTGNSNQPQHF
J: TRBJ2-1; V: TRBV6-8; D: .; size: .; DNA: TGTGCCAGCAGCCCTCTATACAATGAGCAGTTCTTC; CDR3: CASSPLYNEQFF
J: TRBJ1-1; V: TRBV10-3; D: TRBD1; size: once; DNA: TGTGCCATCAGTGACGGATATAAACAGGGGGCAGCTGAAGCTTTCTTT; CDR3: CAISDGYKQGAAEAFF
J: TRBJ1-5; V: TRBV7-2; D: TRBD1; size: once; DNA: TGTGCCAGCAGCCCCGGACAGGGGGCAGGGCCCCAGCATTTT; CDR3: CASSPGQGAGPQHF
J: TRBJ2-7; V: TRBV7-6; D: TRBD2; size: .; DNA: TGTGCCAGCAGCTTAGTTCCCCTGACTAGCGAGAGGGTCTACGAGCAGTACTTC; CDR3: CASSLVPLTSERVYEQYF
J: TRBJ2-1; V: TRBV7-8; D: .; size: .; DNA: TGTGCCAGCAGCTTCTATTATGAGCAGTTCTTC; CDR3: CASSFYYEQFF
J: TRBJ1-2; V: TRBV9; D: TRBD1; size: .; DNA: TGTGCCAGCAGCGTCTCGCCAGGGGGCAACTATGGCTACACCTTC; CDR3: CASSVSPGGNYGYTF
J: TRBJ2-1; V: TRBV5-1; D: TRBD2; size: once; DNA: TGCGCCAGCAGCCCGGGTAGCGGGAGAGGAAACAATGAGCAGTTCTTC; CDR3: CASSPGSGRGNNEQFF
J: TRBJ1-4; V: TRBV21-1; D: .; size: few; DNA: TGTGCCAGCAGCAAAGAGCGTTTCGATCTGCCAAGCGAAAAACTGTTTTTT; CDR3: CASSKERFDLPSEKLFF
J: TRBJ2-1; V: TRBV6-5; D: TRBD1; size: .; DNA: TGTGCCAGCAGATTGGGACAGTTACACAATGAGCAGTTCTTC; CDR3: CASRLGQLHNEQFF
J: TRBJ2-1; V: TRBV30; D: .; size: .; DNA: TGTGCCTGGATCAGGTGGCAGGGGGGATACGAGCAGTTCTTC; CDR3: CAWIRWQGGYEQFF
J: TRBJ2-1; V: TRBV9; D: .; size: .; DNA: TGTGCCAGCAGCGTAATCAGCGAGGCCTACAATGAGCAGTTCTTC; CDR3: CASSVISEAYNEQFF
J: TRBJ1-1; V: TRBV4-1; D: .; size: .; DNA: TGCGCCAGCAGCCGGATAGAGGTGAACACTGAAGCTTTCTTT; CDR3: CASSRIEVNTEAFF
J: TRBJ2-7; V: TRBV11-2; D: .; size: .; DNA: TGTGCCAGCAGCTTCGAACCTTTCGGGAGTATCTACGAGCAGTACTTC; CDR3: CASSFEPFGSIYEQYF
J: TRBJ2-1; V: TRBV19; D: .; size: .; DNA: TGTGCCAGTAGCAATCCCCCGGACTACCCCTACAATGAGCAGTTCTTC; CDR3: CASSNPPDYPYNEQFF
J: TRBJ2-5; V: TRBV5-4; D: TRBD1; size: .; DNA: TGTGCCAGCAGCCCTACAGGGGGAGAGACCCAGTACTTC; CDR3: CASSPTGGETQYF
J: TRBJ2-1; V: TRBV7-6; D: TRBD2; size: once; DNA: TGTGCCAGCAGCCCGACTAGCGCTTACAATGAGCAGTTCTTC; CDR3: CASSPTSAYNEQFF